This TCR beta chain comes out of a study of molecular identifiers for immune sequencing clone quantification (dated by TCRdb to the late 2010s). At the level of the whole study: For a replicate experiment, RNA from approximately 20,000 or 100,000 naive CD8 T cells was divided into five aliquots, of which four were sequenced. The study was a methods study using CD8 T cells to benchmark molecular-identifier clustering-based TCR repertoire sequencing (MIDCIRS) and TCR RNA copy counting.

Libraries of naive CD8 T cells were built from around 20,000 to 990,000 sorted cells, with 10%, 30% or 50% of the purified RNA used. Naive CD8 T cells were FACS-sorted as CD8+CD4-CCR7+CD45RA+ on a BD FACSAria II into RLT Plus buffer. Roughly ten TCR copies' worth of Jurkat RNA were spiked into roughly 19,000-1,000,000 naive CD8 T cell samples to test detection sensitivity. CD8 T cells were enriched using RosetteSep CD8+ T Cell Enrichment Cocktail and Ficoll-Paque, and the enriched cells then underwent ACK red cell lysis. CDR1 and CDR2 are drawn from the germline V gene (reference sequence): LGHDT, YNNKEL. Trimming removed 1 base from V and 8 bases from J, leaving 17 bases between the germline ends. The CDR3 covers 16 residues, taking in both the cysteine and the phenylalanine. Of all the DNA, just the CDR3 is kept, 48 bases in frame from base 1. Results the study describes overall, beyond this receptor: Modeling indicated around 3.2 TCR RNA copies recovered per cell, compared with about ten by digital PCR, which implies a capture efficiency of 25% to 35%. When barcode sub-clustering was left out, chimeric consensus sequences inflated TCR diversity, with chimeras reaching as high as 47%. In CMV-specific effector cells, over 98% of molecules were held by clones above 20 RNA copies, whereas under 1% of molecules were held by such clones in naive cells. Highly expanded clone sizes could be underestimated if identical TCR molecules share a barcode. Spiked-in Jurkat TCR RNA equal to a single cell's worth was reported to be detectable even within one million naive CD8 T cells. Spiked-in Jurkat TCR RNA (around 9 copies' worth), which is not part of the donor repertoire, was contained in the naive libraries.

Library prep was done by PCR. Reads for this sample came from a NextSeq 500. Preparation of bulk TCR libraries followed a previously described approach, with the TCR primers listed in Table S5. The Qiagen AllPrep DNA/RNA kit was used to purify total RNA. Before any analysis, reads coming from multiple sequencing runs of the same library were combined into one pool. Per the authors' processing: Reads were retained only if an exact TCR constant sequence was present, and the retained reads were trimmed to 150 nt and grouped according to their 12-nt molecular barcodes. Reads inside each barcode group were sub-clustered using a 15% Levenshtein threshold, and a quality-weighted consensus sequence was constructed for each RNA molecule. Non-functional sequences were excluded, and lower-count sequences lying one edit away from another sequence were also excluded. Barcode sub-clusters with fewer than 20% of the maximum read count were removed, based on fitting two negative binomial distributions. Starting from the raw public reads, TCRdb applied fastp trimming at Q25, assembled clones with MiXCR and retained in-frame beta chains. Rows with a matching CDR3 protein are joined into one entry that keeps the most common DNA and genes. The V and J calls and clone size are TCRdb's, not the authors'. For this sample there are around 320,000 distinct CDR3 sequences; 24% appear just once. In total, the top ten clones hold around 0.76% of the sample.

A remark on this clonotype: Its antigen specificity is not known. The record has no base qualities; no much larger clone is one base away.

Sequenced sample: naive CD8+ T cells from blood, with Jurkat cell RNA spiked in. This specimen's cell subset or site label, interpreted: FACS-sorted CD8+CD4-CCR7+CD45RA+ naive T cells. This sequence was found in a human donor in good health. Some libraries in this study had Jurkat cell RNA spiked in. The rearrangement joined TRBV3-1 to TRBJ1-4; the D gene identity is not certain. The CDR3 sequence is CASSQGTHDGLEKLFF. DNA sequence: TGTGCCAGCAGCCAAGGGACTCACGACGGGCTCGAAAAACTGTTTTTT.